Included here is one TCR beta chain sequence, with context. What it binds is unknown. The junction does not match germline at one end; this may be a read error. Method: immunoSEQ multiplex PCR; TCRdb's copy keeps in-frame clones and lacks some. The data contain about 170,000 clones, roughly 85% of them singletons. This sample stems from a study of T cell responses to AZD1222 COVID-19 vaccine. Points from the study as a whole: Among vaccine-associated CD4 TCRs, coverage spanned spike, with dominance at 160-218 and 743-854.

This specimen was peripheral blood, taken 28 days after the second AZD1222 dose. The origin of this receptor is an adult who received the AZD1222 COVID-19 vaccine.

The CDR3 region has the DNA TGTGCCAGCAGCTTACCGGGCGACAGATTCTTC. It yields the protein CASSLPGDRFF. The chain is built from TRBV7-9 and TRBJ1-2; a possible D gene is TRBD1 (5 bases). The germline CDR1 and CDR2 sequences are SEHNR and FQNEAQ (reference sequence). The CDR3 is 11 amino acids.